This T cell receptor (beta chain) was profiled in a study of beta chain features in type 1 diabetes. Across the study: Examination spanned roughly 110 million sorted cells from all samples. The study, taken as a whole, reports: Significant though moderate, a shortening of TCRB CDR3s appeared in all four CD4+ subsets of Type 1 diabetes patients. Overrepresentation of cells with high TCR expression could result from cDNA sequencing.

Reverse transcribing all isolated RNA meant expressed TCRB transcripts were sequenced. Repertoires were generated with immunoSEQ multiplex PCR, while TCRdb's copy carries only in-frame clones and drops some. The data show over 300,000 clones, 9.3% seen once. CD4+ naive, central memory, regulatory and stem cell-like memory subsets were isolated by sorting on CD45RO/CCR7/CD25/CD127/CD95/CD27. Sorted populations all exceeded 98% purity. This CDR3 contains 14 residues. Trimming took 0 bases from V and 1 from J, leaving 6 bases between them. This clone was seen many times. Its antigen is unknown. The specimen sequenced was central memory CD4+ T cells from blood. The receptor's source is a man aged 25 to 40 with type 1 diabetes. The chain recombines TRBV23-1 with TRBJ1-1; no reliable D call. TRBV23-1 belongs to the ORF category, with a function that is uncertain. In nucleotides, the CDR3 is TGCGCCAGCAGTCAATCGGAGGAGAACACTGAAGCTTTCTTT. Translation gives CASSQSEENTEAFF.